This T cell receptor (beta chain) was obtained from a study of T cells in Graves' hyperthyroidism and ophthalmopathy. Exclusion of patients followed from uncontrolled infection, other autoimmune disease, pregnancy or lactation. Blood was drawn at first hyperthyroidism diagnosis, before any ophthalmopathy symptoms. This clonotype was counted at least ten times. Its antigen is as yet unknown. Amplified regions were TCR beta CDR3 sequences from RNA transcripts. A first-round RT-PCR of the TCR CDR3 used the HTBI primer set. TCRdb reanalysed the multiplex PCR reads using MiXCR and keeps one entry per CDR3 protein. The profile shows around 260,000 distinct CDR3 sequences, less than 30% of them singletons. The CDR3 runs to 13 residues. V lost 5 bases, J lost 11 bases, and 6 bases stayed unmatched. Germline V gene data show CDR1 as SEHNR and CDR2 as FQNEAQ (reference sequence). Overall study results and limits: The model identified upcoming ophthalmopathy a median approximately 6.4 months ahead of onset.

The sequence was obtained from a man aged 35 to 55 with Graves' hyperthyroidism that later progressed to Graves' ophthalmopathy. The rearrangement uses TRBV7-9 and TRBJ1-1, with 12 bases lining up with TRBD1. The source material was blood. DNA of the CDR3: TGTGCCAGCAGCAGGGGACAGGGGGCGGAGGCTTTCTTT. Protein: CASSRGQGAEAFF.